The 3 T cell receptor beta chains below were found in one sample sequenced in a study of T cell responses to AZD1222 COVID-19 vaccine. The repertoire was sequenced with immunoSEQ multiplex PCR; TCRdb's copy has only in-frame clones and lacks some. Here the sample spans roughly 120,000 clones, 85% to 90% being singletons. The sample here was peripheral blood, taken on day 0 of AZD1222 vaccination. The origin of the receptors is an adult in good health.

The chain has TRBV18 and TRBJ1-6; 10 bases match TRBD1. The trim removed 4 bases at V and 8 bases at J, leaving 5 bases unmatched. The CDR3 is 15 amino acids. Germline V gives CDR1 KGHSH, CDR2 LQKENI. This chain's CDR3 is CASSQRTGGDSPLHF. CDR3 in DNA: TGTGCCAGCTCACAAAGGACAGGGGGGGATTCACCCCTCCACTTT.

The chain is built from TRBV28 and TRBJ1-5; TRBD1 might be the D (6 bases). Germline assignment: CDR1 MDHEN and CDR2 SYDVKM. V was cut by 2 bases and J by 0 bases, with 11 bases left in between. This CDR3 is built from 16 residues. CDR3 loop: CASSLRAGASNQPQHF. In DNA form, the CDR3 reads TGTGCCAGCAGTTTAAGGGCAGGGGCTAGCAATCAGCCCCAGCATTTT.

V is TRBV6-1 and J is TRBJ2-5, with 8 bases aligning to TRBD1. The V and J ends lost 3 bases and 4 bases, in that order; junction bases with no gene match: 4. Germline V gives CDR1 MNHNS, CDR2 SASEGT. CDR3 length: 14 amino acids. CDR3 sequence: CASSESGGLETQYF. CDR3 bases: TGTGCCAGCAGTGAGTCAGGGGGCCTAGAGACCCAGTACTTC.